This T cell receptor beta chain was identified in a study of blood T cell repertoires in COVID-19. Turning to the study itself: Sources were T cells, B-cell-depleted T cells, or PBMCs; the material itself was cDNA or gDNA.

V was pared by 3 bases and J by 5 bases, with 12 bases of the junction left unmatched. Looked up from germline, CDR1 is LNHDA and CDR2 is SQIVND (reference sequence). The CDR3 has 18 residues. As processed by the authors: Amplification of reference gene primers provided the estimated nucleated cell counts. TCRdb's copy holds only in-frame clones and misses some; the assay was immunoSEQ multiplex PCR. The V and J calls and the clone size are those of that table, but D and trimming were determined from the DNA. The table records almost 35,000 clones, 80% to 90% of them present only once. This receptor was taken from a man in his fifties or sixties with active COVID-19. Sequenced: peripheral blood. The genes are TRBV19 and TRBJ2-7; 14 bases match TRBD2. CDR3 DNA: TGTGCCAGTAGTATCCCCCCGACTAGCGGGAGGGATAGGCACGAGCAGTACTTC. It specifies CASSIPPTSGRDRHEQYF.